Shown below are 21 T cell receptor beta chains from a single sample sequenced in a study of blood T cell repertoires in COVID-19 (dated by TCRdb to the early 2020s). The library was produced with the immunoSEQ multiplex PCR assay. TCRdb holds this immuneACCESS table with in-frame rearrangements only. Some clones are missing; in checked studies, unresolved V genes explain under half, and the rest has no known cause. Recorded for this sample are just over 350,000 clones; 80% to 90% of them occurred a single time. Roughly 7.1% of the sample goes to the ten largest clones. The sequencing input was peripheral blood. The source of these receptors is an older woman with COVID-19, enrolled during active disease.

The rearrangement uses TRBV6-2 or TRBV6-3 and TRBJ2-1, with 7 bases that match TRBD2. J was trimmed by 10 bases and V by 0 bases; bases with no gene match: 21. CDR1 and CDR2 (germline): MNHEY, SVGEGT. The length of the CDR3 is 19 residues. The CDR3 DNA sequence: TGTGCCAGCAGTTACTCCACTCCCCCGGCGGGGGTTTACGCCGGAGAGCAGTTCTTC. It is translated as CASSYSTPPAGVYAGEQFF.

The J gene is TRBJ2-1, the V gene TRBV21-1; TRBD2 was called by the table and not checked on the DNA. TRBV21-1 is noted as a pseudogene. The CDR3 has 15 amino acids. In nucleotides, the CDR3 is TGTGCCAGCAGAGCCGGGACTAGCGCGCACAATGAGCAGTTCTTC. Its translation is CASRAGTSAHNEQFF.

The chain employs TRBV5-1 and TRBJ2-2; D not certain. The CDR3 spans 13 residues. V lost 0 bases, J lost 8 bases, and 8 bases lay in between. Germline V gene data show CDR1 as SGHRS and CDR2 as YFSETQ. This chain's CDR3 is CASSLVPSGELFF. In DNA form, the CDR3 reads TGCGCCAGCAGCTTGGTTCCCTCTGGGGAGCTGTTTTTT. The variable domain in full, completed from reference TRBV5-1 and TRBJ2-2, reads KAGVTQTPRYLIKTRGQQVTLSCSPISGHRSVSWYQQTPGQGLQFLFEYFSETQRNKGNFPGRFSGRQFSNSRSEMNVSTLELGDSALYLCASSLVPSGELFFGEGSRLTVL.

The genes are TRBV6-5 and TRBJ2-2; 9 bases agree with TRBD2. With 0 bases clipped from V and 4 bases from J, the junction kept 3 bases outside the gene matches. Germline lookup yields CDR1 MNHEY and CDR2 SVGAGI. This CDR3 contains 16 residues. CDR3 protein: CASSYSRGGRTGELFF. The CDR3 DNA sequence: TGTGCCAGCAGTTACTCGCGGGGGGGCCGCACCGGGGAGCTGTTTTTT.

V is TRBV6-1 and J is TRBJ1-1, with D unresolved. V lost 2 bases to trimming and J lost 0 bases, with 10 bases between them. In germline, CDR1 is MNHNS, CDR2 SASEGT. CDR3 length: 15 residues. The CDR3 bases are TGTGCCAGCAGTGAAAGTCACCACATGAACACTGAAGCTTTCTTT. Translating it yields CASSESHHMNTEAFF.

The chain couples TRBV3-1 (or the pseudogene TRBV3-2) to TRBJ1-2; D not resolved. Looked up from germline, CDR1 is LGHDT and CDR2 is YNNKEL (reference sequence). Trimming took off 6 bases at V and 4 bases at J, with 12 bases between the two ends. This CDR3 contains 13 residues. CDR3 sequence (DNA): TGTGCCAGCAGTCGAGAAGGAGCCTATGGCTACACCTTC. Its translation: CASSREGAYGYTF.

The chain links TRBV13 to TRBJ1-2; 7 positions agree with TRBD1. CDR1 is PRHDT, CDR2 FYEKMQ, per germline (reference sequence). J lost 0 bases, V lost 5 bases, and 9 bases had no gene match. The CDR3 loop spans 16 amino acids. CDR3 protein: CASSPGGSPTNYGYTF. CDR3 coding DNA: TGTGCCAGCAGCCCAGGGGGGAGCCCGACTAACTATGGCTACACCTTC.

The V call is TRBV6-5, the J call TRBJ2-7, with D possibly TRBD1 on 6 matching bases. Germline V gene lookup returns CDR1 MNHEY and CDR2 SVGAGI. The CDR3 has 13 residues. Trimming pared 5 bases from V and 12 bases from J, leaving 20 bases between. CDR3 sequence (DNA): TGTGCCAGCAGTCCCCTCCTTGGGACACTTGGGTACTTC. As protein: CASSPLLGTLGYF.

This chain uses TRBV7-9 with TRBJ1-1, with a weak D call TRBD1 (6 bases). Germline V gene data show CDR1 as SEHNR and CDR2 as FQNEAQ (reference sequence). This CDR3 contains 13 residues. Trimming removed 5 bases from V and 1 base from J, with 8 bases in between. In DNA form, the CDR3 reads TGTGCCAGCAGCGAACAGGGGAACACTGAAGCTTTCTTT. Translation gives CASSEQGNTEAFF.

This clone has a handful of counts. The chain has TRBV19 and TRBJ2-1; 9 bases match TRBD1. This CDR3 spans 18 amino acids. V trimming: 3 bases; J trimming: 5 bases; junction bases outside the gene matches: 14. Germline V lookup: CDR1 LNHDA, CDR2 SQIVND (reference sequence). The CDR3 spells CASSIRTWWGQGNNEQFF. CDR3 coding DNA: TGTGCCAGTAGTATCCGAACTTGGTGGGGACAGGGAAACAATGAGCAGTTCTTC.

The chain combines TRBV9 with TRBJ1-1, with a weak D call TRBD1 (5 bases). This CDR3 contains 14 residues. The V gene's germline CDR1 is SGDLS and CDR2 YYNGEE. V lost 4 bases, J lost 7 bases, and 17 bases lay in between. CDR3 amino acids: CASSPPSPTGEAFF. DNA of the CDR3: TGTGCCAGCAGCCCCCCCTCTCCTACAGGTGAAGCTTTCTTT. The full variable domain, its missing parts supplied by reference TRBV9 and TRBJ1-1, is DSGVTQTPKHLITATGQRVTLRCSPRSGDLSVYWYQQSLDQGLQFLIQYYNGEERAKGNILERFSAQQFPDLHSELNLSSLELGDSALYFCASSPPSPTGEAFFGQGTRLTVV.

The rearrangement uses TRBV2 and TRBJ1-1; 11 bases line up with TRBD1. Unmatched junction bases numbered 2, after V lost 6 bases and J lost 2 bases. The CDR3 consists of 14 residues. Germline V lookup: CDR1 SNHLY, CDR2 FYNNEI. In nucleotides, the CDR3 is TGTGCCAGCAGCGGGACAGGGGGAAACACTGAAGCTTTCTTT. It yields the protein CASSGTGGNTEAFF.

This chain joins TRBV11-2 and TRBJ2-5, with 8 bases aligning to TRBD2. The CDR3 is 16 amino acids. V lost 0 bases, J lost 1 base, and 4 bases stayed unmatched. In germline, CDR1 is SGHAT, CDR2 FQNNGV. The CDR3 coding sequence is TGTGCCAGCAGCTTAGATCGGGGGGGGATCCAAGAGACCCAGTACTTC. Its protein product is CASSLDRGGIQETQYF.

This clone has a handful of counts. This chain joins TRBV6-1 and TRBJ1-6, with D uncertain. Germline lookup yields CDR1 MNHNS and CDR2 SASEGT. This CDR3 contains 13 residues. V gave up 3 bases and J gave up 8 bases, with 8 bases separating them. The CDR3 DNA sequence: TGTGCCAGCAGTGAGGGAGCGGATTCACCCCTCCACTTT. Encoded protein: CASSEGADSPLHF.

The chain is built from TRBV19 and TRBJ1-4, with 7 bases matching TRBD1. Trimming removed 5 bases from V and 4 bases from J; junction bases left unmatched: 10. This CDR3 region has 16 residues. CDR1 LNHDA and CDR2 SQIVND come from the germline V gene (reference sequence). CDR3 protein: CASSAYRTGFNEKLFF. The CDR3 region has the DNA TGTGCCAGTAGTGCCTACCGGACAGGTTTTAATGAAAAACTGTTTTTT.

The chain is built from TRBV4-1 and TRBJ1-3; D not resolved. The V gene lost 0 bases and the J gene lost 2 bases, with 11 bases spanning the gap. CDR3 size: 16 residues. Germline values: CDR1 MGHRA, CDR2 YSYEKL. CDR3 nucleotide sequence: TGCGCCAGCAGCCAAGATCCGTGGGGAGCTGGAAACACCATATATTTT. As protein: CASSQDPWGAGNTIYF.

The J gene is TRBJ1-1, the V gene TRBV5-1; the match to TRBD1 covers 11 bases. V trimming: 1 base; J trimming: 5 bases; junction bases outside the gene matches: 7. CDR3 length equals 16 residues. Germline V lookup: CDR1 SGHRS, CDR2 YFSETQ. The CDR3 DNA reads TGCGCCAGCAGCTTGAGAGGACAGGGGGCGGGAACTGAAGCTTTCTTT. It specifies CASSLRGQGAGTEAFF.

The chain combines TRBV14 with TRBJ1-4, with 9 bases lining up with TRBD1. Losses at the gene ends were 4 bases for V and 3 bases for J; bases not matched to a gene: 12. CDR3 length: 18 residues. CDR1 is SGHDN, CDR2 FVKESK, per germline. This chain's CDR3 is CASSRRTGVFTANEKLFF. In DNA, the CDR3 is TGTGCCAGCAGCCGGCGGACAGGGGTTTTTACAGCTAATGAAAAACTGTTTTTT.

The J gene is TRBJ2-1, the V gene TRBV2; D gene ambiguous. In germline, CDR1 is SNHLY, CDR2 FYNNEI. CDR3 size: 12 residues. Between the trimmed V and J ends, which lost 5 bases and 9 bases, there was a span of 11 bases. CDR3 bases: TGTGCCAGCAGTCCTCACACGGGTGAGCAGTTCTTC. Amino acid sequence: CASSPHTGEQFF.

This chain uses TRBV3-1 (or the pseudogene TRBV3-2) with TRBJ2-7; D perhaps matches TRBD2 (8 bases). V was shortened by 5 bases and J by 0 bases, with 17 bases between the two germline ends. Per germline, CDR1 LGHDT and CDR2 YNNKEL (reference sequence). This CDR3 has 16 amino acids. CDR3 sequence (DNA): TGTGCCAGCAGCACCCGGGAGGGGGCTAGCTCCTACGAGCAGTACTTC. It yields the protein CASSTREGASSYEQYF.

The chain joins TRBV18 to TRBJ1-3, with D perhaps TRBD1 (5 bases). From germline, CDR1 is KGHSH and CDR2 LQKENI. The ends were cut back, 4 bases at V and 9 bases at J, with 25 bases in the middle. The CDR3 is made up of 17 amino acids. In nucleotides, the CDR3 is TGTGCCAGCTCACACGGGGACGGCCGAACTACGGGGGGCACCATATATTTT. It encodes CASSHGDGRTTGGTIYF. Combining the CDR3 with reference TRBV18 and TRBJ1-3 gives the whole variable domain NAGVMQNPRHLVRRRGQEARLRCSPMKGHSHVYWYRQLPEEGLKFMVYLQKENIIDESGMPKERFSAEFPKEGPSILRIQQVVRGDSAAYFCASSHGDGRTTGGTIYFGEGSWLTVV.